Presented here are 32 T cell receptor beta chains from one specimen sequenced in a study of shared clonotypes between healthy human individuals. The table came from immunoSEQ multiplex PCR; TCRdb's copy has only in-frame clones and leaves some out. Found here are some 550,000 clones, less than 98% of them singletons; the top ten hold 0.057%. Sequencing used naive CD4+ T cells sorted from blood. Subset meaning: CD45RA+ positively selected. These receptors were obtained from a woman between 25 and 40 years old in good health.

The chain joins TRBV28 to TRBJ1-1, with D possibly matching TRBD1 (6 bases). Trimming stripped 6 bases from V and 0 bases from J, with 14 bases between. The length of the CDR3 is 15 residues. Per germline, CDR1 MDHEN and CDR2 SYDVKM. The CDR3 spells CASRKGVVLNTEAFF. DNA of the CDR3: TGTGCCAGCAGAAAGGGGGTTGTCTTGAACACTGAAGCTTTCTTT.

V gene TRBV29-1 combines with J gene TRBJ2-7; perhaps TRBD2 as D (5 bases). CDR3 length: 14 amino acids. V shed 5 bases and J shed 0 bases, with 14 bases lying between them. CDR1 and CDR2 (germline): SQVTM, ANQGSEA. The CDR3 DNA reads TGCAGCGTTACATGGACTGGGAGCTCCTACGAGCAGTACTTC. Amino acid sequence: CSVTWTGSSYEQYF.

This sequence joins TRBV2 and TRBJ1-1; D remains ambiguous. Germline V gives CDR1 SNHLY, CDR2 FYNNEI. Deletions cut 4 bases from V and 2 bases from J, with 11 bases between. There are 14 residues in the CDR3. The CDR3 nucleotides are TGTGCCAGCAGTGGAAGGCAGACCAACACTGAAGCTTTCTTT. It codes for CASSGRQTNTEAFF.

The chain is built from TRBV7-9 and TRBJ2-7, with 10 bases lining up with TRBD2. The CDR3 totals 14 residues. V lost 4 bases to trimming and J lost 6 bases; unmatched junction nucleotides: 6. Looked up from germline, CDR1 is SEHNR and CDR2 is FQNEAQ (reference sequence). CDR3 region: CASSSIAGGFEQYF. The DNA for the CDR3 is TGTGCCAGCAGCTCAATAGCGGGAGGTTTCGAGCAGTACTTC.

The chain carries TRBV6-5 and TRBJ1-1, with D perhaps TRBD1 (5 bases). CDR3 length equals 16 residues. From germline, CDR1 is MNHEY and CDR2 SVGAGI. The V and J ends lost 0 bases and 4 bases respectively, with 15 bases between them. CDR3 region: CASSYSRGLSATEAFF. The CDR3 coding sequence is TGTGCCAGCAGTTACTCTCGGGGCCTTAGCGCCACTGAAGCTTTCTTT.

The genes are TRBV4-1 and TRBJ1-3, with D hard to call. The CDR3 consists of 15 residues. Germline CDR1 reads MGHRA; CDR2 reads YSYEKL. V was cut by 1 base and J by 0 bases, with 7 bases left in between. The CDR3 DNA is TGCGCCAGCAGCCAAGGACGTAGCTCTGGAAACACCATATATTTT. Its protein product is CASSQGRSSGNTIYF.

The chain joins TRBV9 to TRBJ2-5, with 9 bases matching TRBD1. The junction had 5 bases not matched to a gene; V was cut back by 2 bases and J by 0 bases. Germline V gene lookup returns CDR1 SGDLS and CDR2 YYNGEE. This CDR3 spans 16 amino acids. CDR3 region: CASSVGTGRYQETQYF. DNA of the CDR3: TGTGCCAGCAGCGTCGGGACAGGGAGGTACCAAGAGACCCAGTACTTC.

This chain uses TRBV15 with TRBJ1-6; D ambiguous. The germline V gene encodes CDR1 LNHNV and CDR2 YYDKDF (reference sequence). This CDR3 spans 16 amino acids. The V gene lost 0 bases and the J gene lost 9 bases, with 15 bases spanning the gap. CDR3 coding DNA: TGTGCCACCAGCAGAGAAGTGGGTATGGCTGTTTCACCCCTCCACTTT. Its protein product is CATSREVGMAVSPLHF.

The V gene is TRBV7-2, the J gene TRBJ2-7, with TRBD2 matching over 9 bases. CDR3 length: 18 residues. Germline trimming cut 5 bases from V and 1 base from J; bases unmatched to any gene: 15. Germline-derived CDR1 and CDR2 are SGHTA and FQGNSA. The CDR3 region has the DNA TGTGCCAGCAGCATACCCAACCCCCTAGCGGGGATATCCTACGAGCAGTACTTC. This gives the protein CASSIPNPLAGISYEQYF.

CDR3 sequence reads: CSPPWQETQYF. The DNA for the CDR3 is TGCAGTCCCCCCTGGCAAGAGACCCAGTACTTC. V usage is TRBV20-1 and J usage is TRBJ2-5; D is uncertain. Germline values: CDR1 DFQATT, CDR2 SNEGSKA (reference sequence). V was shortened by 8 bases and J by 2 bases, with 9 bases between the two germline ends. The CDR3 is made up of 11 amino acids.

The J gene is TRBJ2-1, the V gene TRBV19, with D unresolved. The CDR3 has 15 amino acids. V shed 3 bases and J shed 2 bases, with 11 bases lying between them. Looked up from germline, CDR1 is LNHDA and CDR2 is SQIVND (reference sequence). The CDR3 spells CASSILNSPYNEQFF. DNA for the CDR3: TGTGCCAGTAGTATTCTAAATTCGCCCTACAATGAGCAGTTCTTC.

The chain employs TRBV2 and TRBJ2-1; D gene uncertain. V was clipped by 1 base and J by 6 bases, with 7 bases between them. The CDR3 is 13 residues long. The germline V gene has CDR1 SNHLY and CDR2 FYNNEI. The CDR3 is CASSEGLFNEQFF. In nucleotides, the CDR3 is TGTGCCAGCAGTGAAGGACTCTTCAATGAGCAGTTCTTC.

This chain joins TRBV4-1 and TRBJ1-2, with 7 positions matching TRBD1. V shed 4 bases and J 4 bases; nucleotides not matched to a gene: 9. Germline CDR1 MGHRA, CDR2 YSYEKL. This CDR3 is 15 amino acids long. Here the CDR3 DNA reads TGCGCCAGCAGCCGCAGGGGACAGCAACTCTATGGCTACACCTTC. Translated: CASSRRGQQLYGYTF.

V and J are TRBV5-5 and TRBJ1-1; 7 nucleotides align to TRBD1. Germline CDR1 SGHKS, CDR2 YYEKEE (reference sequence). Trimming cost V 4 bases and J 0 bases; bases outside gene matches: 9. The CDR3 sequence is 16 residues long. CDR3 bases: TGTGCCAGCAGCCCGGGACAGATCATGCTGAACACTGAAGCTTTCTTT. Its protein product is CASSPGQIMLNTEAFF.

The chain is built from TRBV18 and TRBJ2-2, with D possibly TRBD2 on 5 matching bases. V was shortened by 3 bases and J by 3 bases, with 17 bases between the two germline ends. The CDR3 spans 17 residues. Germline values: CDR1 KGHSH, CDR2 LQKENI. CDR3 DNA sequence: TGTGCCAGCTCACCGTCGGCCACTAGATACGACACCGGGGAGCTGTTTTTT. It specifies CASSPSATRYDTGELFF.

The chain employs TRBV6-1 and TRBJ1-2; D ambiguous. Germline loops: CDR1 MNHNS, CDR2 SASEGT. The CDR3 covers 15 residues. The V end lost 2 bases, the J end lost 1 base, and 11 bases lay between the germline ends. As DNA, the CDR3 is TGTGCCAGCAGTGAAACCCGGATTTATAACTATGGCTACACCTTC. Translating gives CASSETRIYNYGYTF.

The chain has TRBV28 and TRBJ2-7, with TRBD2 identical over 10 bases. V shed 3 bases and J 5 bases; nucleotides not matched to a gene: 13. CDR1 is MDHEN, CDR2 SYDVKM, per germline. CDR3 length: 17 residues. In nucleotides, the CDR3 is TGTGCCAGCAGTTTTTCGGGGGGAAGCGGGAGGGCACACGAGCAGTACTTC. Translation: CASSFSGGSGRAHEQYF. Filled out from reference TRBV28 and TRBJ2-7, the complete variable domain reads DVKVTQSSRYLVKRTGEKVFLECVQDMDHENMFWYRQDPGLGLRLIYFSYDVKMKEKGDIPEGYSVSREKKERFSLILESASTNQTSMYLCASSFSGGSGRAHEQYFGPGTRLTVT.

The chain joins TRBV4-1 to TRBJ1-5; D gene unclear. This CDR3 is 14 amino acids long. From germline, CDR1 is MGHRA and CDR2 YSYEKL. V was trimmed by 1 base and J by 4 bases, leaving 8 bases between them. The CDR3 here is CASSQARSNQPQHF. Here the CDR3 DNA reads TGCGCCAGCAGCCAAGCCCGTTCGAATCAGCCCCAGCATTTT.

The rearrangement uses TRBV9 and TRBJ2-7; no reliable D call. From germline, CDR1 is SGDLS and CDR2 YYNGEE. Trimming pared 4 bases from V and 2 bases from J, leaving 10 bases between. The CDR3 contains 13 residues. The CDR3 here is CASSPTNTYEQYF. CDR3 sequence (DNA): TGTGCCAGCAGCCCCACAAACACCTACGAGCAGTACTTC.

The CDR3 coding sequence is TGTGCCAGCTCACCCGGGAGCGGGAAGGCGAATGAGCAGTTCTTC. Encoded protein: CASSPGSGKANEQFF. The gene calls are TRBV18 and TRBJ2-1; TRBD2 aligns across 7 bases. CDR1 KGHSH and CDR2 LQKENI come from the germline V gene. J was trimmed by 7 bases and V by 3 bases; bases with no gene match: 9. This CDR3 has 15 residues.

This clone appeared once. Other nucleotide sequences in the sample specify the same CDR3. The chain uses TRBV19 and TRBJ1-1, with D possibly being TRBD1 (5 bases). Germline CDR1 reads LNHDA; CDR2 reads SQIVND (reference sequence). The CDR3 consists of 14 residues. V gave up 7 bases and J gave up 1 base, with 13 bases separating them. In DNA form, the CDR3 reads TGTGCCAGTACCCGTTTGGGACGGAACACTGAAGCTTTCTTT. Its translation is CASTRLGRNTEAFF.

This chain uses TRBV29-1 with TRBJ2-1, with D possibly matching TRBD1 (6 bases). The CDR3 is 15 residues long. Trimming removed 6 bases at V and 0 bases at J, with 15 bases between. The germline gives CDR1 SQVTM, CDR2 ANQGSEA. Here the CDR3 reads CSVKVRGSSYNEQFF. In DNA, the CDR3 is TGCAGCGTGAAAGTAAGGGGGAGCTCCTACAATGAGCAGTTCTTC.

The rearrangement uses TRBV29-1 and TRBJ1-1, with 8 bases that match TRBD1. CDR3 length: 14 amino acids. The ends lost 1 base at V and 1 base at J; junction bases unmatched: 2. Germline values: CDR1 SQVTM, CDR2 ANQGSEA. The CDR3 here is CSVEVQGENTEAFF. CDR3 DNA: TGCAGCGTTGAAGTACAGGGGGAGAACACTGAAGCTTTCTTT.

V gene TRBV7-9 combines with J gene TRBJ2-7, with TRBD1 as a possible D gene (6 bases). The germline CDR1 and CDR2 sequences are SEHNR and FQNEAQ (reference sequence). V shed 4 bases and J shed 1 base, with 8 bases lying between them. There are 13 residues in the CDR3. The CDR3 sequence: CASSSGQSYEQYF. CDR3 sequence (DNA): TGTGCCAGCAGCTCTGGACAGTCCTACGAGCAGTACTTC.

This chain connects TRBV30 to TRBJ2-5; the match to TRBD2 covers 10 bases. V shed 7 bases, J shed 4 bases, and the junction held 9 bases outside the gene matches. The CDR3 extends over 14 amino acids. Germline CDR1 is GTSNPN and CDR2 is SVGIG (reference sequence). For the CDR3, the DNA is TGTGCCTCCTTATCTAGCGGGAGCTCAGAGACCCAGTACTTC. Protein: CASLSSGSSETQYF.

The chain couples TRBV5-1 to TRBJ2-5; 10 bases map to TRBD2. The CDR3 length is 15 residues. CDR1 SGHRS and CDR2 YFSETQ come from the germline V gene. Trimming at V came to 0 bases and at J to 5 bases, leaving 4 bases not matched to a gene. The CDR3 sequence: CASSLVAGGDETQYF. In nucleotides, the CDR3 is TGCGCCAGCAGCTTGGTAGCGGGAGGCGACGAGACCCAGTACTTC. Combining the CDR3 with reference TRBV5-1 and TRBJ2-5 gives the whole variable domain KAGVTQTPRYLIKTRGQQVTLSCSPISGHRSVSWYQQTPGQGLQFLFEYFSETQRNKGNFPGRFSGRQFSNSRSEMNVSTLELGDSALYLCASSLVAGGDETQYFGPGTRLLVL.

This sequence joins TRBV6-4 and TRBJ1-2; no definite D call. The V gene lost 2 bases and the J gene lost 5 bases, with 15 bases spanning the gap. Germline V lookup: CDR1 MRHNA, CDR2 SNTAGT. The CDR3 runs to 15 residues. CDR3 loop: CASSDPIRTIYGYTF. CDR3 in DNA: TGTGCCAGCAGTGACCCTATACGGACTATTTATGGCTACACCTTC.

Only a few counts were recorded for this clone. The chain links TRBV28 to TRBJ2-1, with D possibly being TRBD2 (6 bases). Per germline, CDR1 MDHEN and CDR2 SYDVKM. This CDR3 region has 13 residues. V was shortened by 4 bases and J by 7 bases, with 11 bases between the two germline ends. CDR3 in amino acids: CASSSRLGNEQFF. DNA of the CDR3: TGTGCCAGCAGTTCCCGACTAGGGAATGAGCAGTTCTTC.

The rearrangement joins TRBV19 to TRBJ1-4; no definite D call. Trimming pared 4 bases from V and 7 bases from J, leaving 7 bases between. There are 12 residues in the CDR3. Germline CDR1 reads LNHDA; CDR2 reads SQIVND (reference sequence). The CDR3 is CASSTGTEKLFF. The CDR3 region has the DNA TGTGCCAGTAGTACCGGAACTGAAAAACTGTTTTTT.

The CDR3 here is CASSLAEGQAFF. In nucleotides, the CDR3 is TGCGCCAGCAGCTTGGCCGAAGGGCAAGCTTTCTTT. The V and J genes are TRBV5-1 and TRBJ1-1; D uncertain. Germline CDR1 is SGHRS and CDR2 is YFSETQ. The CDR3 sequence is 12 residues long. V was shortened by 0 bases and J by 9 bases, with 9 bases between the two germline ends.

The rearrangement uses TRBV5-4 and TRBJ2-1; TRBD1 matches 10 bases. The CDR3 is 14 amino acids. The germline CDR1 and CDR2 sequences are SGHNT and YYREEE (reference sequence). The V segment lost 2 bases and the J segment 8 bases; nucleotides outside the gene matches: 4. The DNA of the CDR3 is TGTGCCAGCAGCTTAGGACAGGGGGGAGATGAGCAGTTCTTC. Encoded protein: CASSLGQGGDEQFF.

The V call is TRBV6-5, the J call TRBJ2-7, with D perhaps TRBD1 (5 bases). The CDR3 is 12 residues long. V was shortened by 4 bases and J by 6 bases, with 10 bases between the two germline ends. CDR1 is MNHEY, CDR2 SVGAGI, per germline. In DNA, the CDR3 is TGTGCCAGCAGTTCGCAGGGATCCGAGCAGTACTTC. Amino acid sequence: CASSSQGSEQYF.